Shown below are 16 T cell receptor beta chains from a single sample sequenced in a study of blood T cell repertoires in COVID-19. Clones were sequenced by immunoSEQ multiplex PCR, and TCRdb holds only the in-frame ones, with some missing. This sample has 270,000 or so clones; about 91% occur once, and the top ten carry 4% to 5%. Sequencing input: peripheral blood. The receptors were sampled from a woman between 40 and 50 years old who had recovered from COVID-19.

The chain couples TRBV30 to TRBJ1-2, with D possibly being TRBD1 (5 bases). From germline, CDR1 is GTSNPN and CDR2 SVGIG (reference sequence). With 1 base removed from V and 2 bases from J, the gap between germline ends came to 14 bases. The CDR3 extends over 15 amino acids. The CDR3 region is CAWSAYRRTNYGYTF. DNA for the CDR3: TGTGCCTGGAGTGCCTACAGGAGAACGAACTATGGCTACACCTTC.

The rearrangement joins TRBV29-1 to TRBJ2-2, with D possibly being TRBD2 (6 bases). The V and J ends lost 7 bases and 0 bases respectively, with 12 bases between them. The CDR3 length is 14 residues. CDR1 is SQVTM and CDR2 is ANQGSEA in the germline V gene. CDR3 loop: CSGRRESNTGELFF. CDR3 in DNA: TGCAGCGGGCGGCGGGAATCGAACACCGGGGAGCTGTTTTTT.

The CDR3 loop is CASSYRENSEQYV. In DNA form, the CDR3 reads TGTGCCAGCAGCTACAGGGAGAATTCCGAGCAGTACGTC. V usage is TRBV11-3 and J usage is TRBJ2-7; tentatively, D is TRBD1 (6 bases). Trimming cost V 4 bases and J 6 bases, with 13 bases left between them. CDR3 size: 13 residues. CDR1 SGHNT and CDR2 YENEEA come from the germline V gene.

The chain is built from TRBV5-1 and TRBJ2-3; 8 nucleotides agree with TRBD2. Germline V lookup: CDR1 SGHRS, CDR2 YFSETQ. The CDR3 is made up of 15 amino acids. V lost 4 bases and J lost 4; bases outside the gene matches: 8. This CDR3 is CASSREAGLADTQYF. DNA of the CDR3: TGCGCCAGCAGCCGAGAGGCGGGACTAGCAGATACGCAGTATTTT.

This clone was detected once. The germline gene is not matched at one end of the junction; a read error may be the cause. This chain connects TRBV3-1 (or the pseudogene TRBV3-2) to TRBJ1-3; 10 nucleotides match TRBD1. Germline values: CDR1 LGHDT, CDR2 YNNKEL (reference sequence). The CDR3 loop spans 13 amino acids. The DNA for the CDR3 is TGTGCCAGCGGTCCGGGACAGGGGCCTTGTAAGACTTTT. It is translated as CASGPGQGPCKTF.

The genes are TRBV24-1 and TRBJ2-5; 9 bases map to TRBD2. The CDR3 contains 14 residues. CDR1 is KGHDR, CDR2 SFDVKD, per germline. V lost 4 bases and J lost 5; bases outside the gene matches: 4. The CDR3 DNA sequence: TGTGCCACCAGTGACGCGGGGGGGCCCGAGACCCAGTACTTC. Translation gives CATSDAGGPETQYF.

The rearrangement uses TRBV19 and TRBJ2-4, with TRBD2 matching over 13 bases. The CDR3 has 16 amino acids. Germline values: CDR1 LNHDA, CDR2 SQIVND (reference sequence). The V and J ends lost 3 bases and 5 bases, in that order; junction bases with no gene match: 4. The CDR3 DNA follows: TGTGCCAGTAGTATGTTCGGACTAGCGGGAGAAAACATTCAGTACTTC. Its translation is CASSMFGLAGENIQYF.

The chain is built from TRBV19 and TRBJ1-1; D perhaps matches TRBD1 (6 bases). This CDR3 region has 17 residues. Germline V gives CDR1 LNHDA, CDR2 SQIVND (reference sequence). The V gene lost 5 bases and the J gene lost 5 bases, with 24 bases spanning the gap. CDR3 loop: CASSPWGGPRNATEAFF. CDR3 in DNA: TGTGCCAGTAGTCCTTGGGGGGGCCCTCGAAACGCGACTGAAGCTTTCTTT. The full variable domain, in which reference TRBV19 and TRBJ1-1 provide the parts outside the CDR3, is DGGITQSPKYLFRKEGQNVTLSCEQNLNHDAMYWYRQDPGQGLRLIYYSQIVNDFQKGDIAEGYSVSREKKESFPLTVTSAQKNPTAFYLCASSPWGGPRNATEAFFGQGTRLTVV.

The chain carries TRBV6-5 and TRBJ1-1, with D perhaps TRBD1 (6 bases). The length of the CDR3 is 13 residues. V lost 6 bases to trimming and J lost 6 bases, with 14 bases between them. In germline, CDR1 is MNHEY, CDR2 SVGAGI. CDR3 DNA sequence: TGTGCCAGCAGCCAAACAGGGAGGGCTGAAGCTTTCTTT. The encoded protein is CASSQTGRAEAFF.

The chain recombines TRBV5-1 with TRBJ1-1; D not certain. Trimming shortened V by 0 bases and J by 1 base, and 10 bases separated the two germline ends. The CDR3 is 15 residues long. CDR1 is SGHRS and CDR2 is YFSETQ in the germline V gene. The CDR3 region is CASSLGVAGNTEAFF. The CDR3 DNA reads TGCGCCAGCAGCTTGGGCGTTGCCGGGAACACTGAAGCTTTCTTT. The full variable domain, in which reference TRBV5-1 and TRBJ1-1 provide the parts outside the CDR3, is KAGVTQTPRYLIKTRGQQVTLSCSPISGHRSVSWYQQTPGQGLQFLFEYFSETQRNKGNFPGRFSGRQFSNSRSEMNVSTLELGDSALYLCASSLGVAGNTEAFFGQGTRLTVV.

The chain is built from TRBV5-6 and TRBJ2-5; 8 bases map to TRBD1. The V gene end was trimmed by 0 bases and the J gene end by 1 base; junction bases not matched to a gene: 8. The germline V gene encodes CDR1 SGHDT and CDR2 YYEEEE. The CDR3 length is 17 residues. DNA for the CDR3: TGTGCCAGCAGCTTGGGCGGGCCAGGGGGCTCCCAAGAGACCCAGTACTTC. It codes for CASSLGGPGGSQETQYF. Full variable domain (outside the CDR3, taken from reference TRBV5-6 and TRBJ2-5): DAGVTQSPTHLIKTRGQQVTLRCSPKSGHDTVSWYQQALGQGPQFIFQYYEEEERQRGNFPDRFSGHQFPNYSSELNVNALLLGDSALYLCASSLGGPGGSQETQYFGPGTRLLVL.

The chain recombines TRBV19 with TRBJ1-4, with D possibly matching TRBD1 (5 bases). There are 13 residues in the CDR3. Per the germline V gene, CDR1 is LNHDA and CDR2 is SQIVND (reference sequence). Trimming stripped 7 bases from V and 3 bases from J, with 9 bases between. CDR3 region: CASTGRANEKLFF. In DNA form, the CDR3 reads TGTGCCAGTACAGGCAGGGCTAATGAAAAACTGTTTTTT.

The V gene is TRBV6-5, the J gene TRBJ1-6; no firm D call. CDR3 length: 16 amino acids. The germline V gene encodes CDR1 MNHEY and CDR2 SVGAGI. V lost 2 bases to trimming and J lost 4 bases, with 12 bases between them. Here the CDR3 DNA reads TGTGCCAGCAGTTACGGTCAGGCCCCTTATAATTCACCCCTCCACTTT. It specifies CASSYGQAPYNSPLHF.

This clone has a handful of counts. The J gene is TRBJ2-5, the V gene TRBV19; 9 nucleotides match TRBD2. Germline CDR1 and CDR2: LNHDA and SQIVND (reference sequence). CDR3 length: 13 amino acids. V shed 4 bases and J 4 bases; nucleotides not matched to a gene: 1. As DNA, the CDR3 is TGTGCCAGTAGTAAACTAGCGGGAGAGACCCAGTACTTC. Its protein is CASSKLAGETQYF.

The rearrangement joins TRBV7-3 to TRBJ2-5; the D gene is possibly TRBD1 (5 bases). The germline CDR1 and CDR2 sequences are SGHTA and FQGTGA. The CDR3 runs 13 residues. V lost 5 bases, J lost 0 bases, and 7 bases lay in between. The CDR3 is CASSPGYQETQYF. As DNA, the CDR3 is TGTGCCAGCAGCCCAGGGTACCAAGAGACCCAGTACTTC.

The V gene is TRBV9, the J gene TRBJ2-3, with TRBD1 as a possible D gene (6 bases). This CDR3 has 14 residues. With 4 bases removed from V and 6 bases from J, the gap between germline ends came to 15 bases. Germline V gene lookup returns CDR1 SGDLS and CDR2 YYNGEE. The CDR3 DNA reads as TGTGCCAGCAGCCCCCTACAGGGCCGGGATACGCAGTATTTT. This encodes CASSPLQGRDTQYF.